The present T cell receptor (beta chain) was sequenced within a study of CD8+ T cells in alopecia areata. Germline loops: CDR1 GTSNPN, CDR2 SVGIG (reference sequence). Trimming removed 0 bases at V and 0 bases at J, with 12 bases between. This CDR3 has 17 residues. RNA was extracted and reverse transcribed into cDNA as the sequencing template. The table came from immunoSEQ multiplex PCR; TCRdb's copy has only in-frame clones and leaves some out. The table shows more than 200,000 clones, with 40% to 45% occurring only once. Described treatment: oral pan-JAK inhibitor, 5-10 mg twice daily. The chain joins TRBV30 to TRBJ2-6; D uncertain. Sequences were derived from CD4+ T cells sorted from blood, sampled at roughly week 38, from a patient treated with tofacitinib. This TCR was sampled from a human donor with alopecia areata. CDR3 protein: CAWSVSRDSSGANVLTF. In nucleotides, the CDR3 is TGTGCCTGGAGTGTAAGCCGTGATAGCTCTGGGGCCAACGTCCTGACTTTC.